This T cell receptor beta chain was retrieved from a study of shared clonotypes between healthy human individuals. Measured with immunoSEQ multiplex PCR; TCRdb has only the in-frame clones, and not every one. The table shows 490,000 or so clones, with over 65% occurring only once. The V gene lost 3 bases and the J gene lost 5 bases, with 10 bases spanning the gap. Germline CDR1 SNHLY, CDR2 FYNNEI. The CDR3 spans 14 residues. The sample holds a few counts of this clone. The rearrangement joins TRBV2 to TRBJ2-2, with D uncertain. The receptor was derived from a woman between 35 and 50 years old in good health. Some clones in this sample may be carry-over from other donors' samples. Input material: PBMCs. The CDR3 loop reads CASSDRPGTGELFF. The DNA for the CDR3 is TGTGCCAGCAGTGATCGTCCTGGGACCGGGGAGCTGTTTTTT. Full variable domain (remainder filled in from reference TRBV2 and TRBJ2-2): EPEVTQTPSHQVTQMGQEVILRCVPISNHLYFYWYRQILGQKVEFLVSFYNNEISEKSEIFDDQFSVERPDGSNFTLKIRSTKLEDSAMYFCASSDRPGTGELFFGEGSRLTVL.